This TCR beta chain was sequenced in a study of CD8 T cells in ankylosing spondylitis. Study-level points and caveats: Prior work had noted some motif variants in reactive arthritis blood and synovial fluid. Fewer than ten highly homologous variants made up a TCR beta motif that seemed to typify ankylosing spondylitis blood.

This clonotype was observed a few times. Its antigen is still unknown. The CDR3 has 15 residues. Germline V gives CDR1 MNHNS, CDR2 SASEGT. Trimming shortened V by 8 bases and J by 2 bases, and 19 bases separated the two germline ends. One entry per CDR3 protein, called by TCRdb with MiXCR from the 5' RACE reads. The sample lists 200,000 to 250,000 distinct CDR3 sequences, roughly 6.6% seen once, with 12% to 15% in the top ten. The rearrangement uses TRBV6-1 and TRBJ2-7; D unclear. The sample taken for sequencing was blood, either unsorted or a sorted T cell fraction (not recorded which). This clonotype originated in a male donor with ankylosing spondylitis. The CDR3 reads CASGEMTLETYEQYF. CDR3 nucleotide sequence: TGTGCCAGCGGCGAAATGACTCTAGAGACCTACGAGCAGTACTTC.